The 32 T cell receptor beta chains below were found in one sample sequenced in a study of OX40 agonist ivuxolimab in advanced cancers. Sequencing used immunoSEQ multiplex PCR; TCRdb keeps in-frame clones, though not all of them. Of about 25,000 clones in the sample, approximately 79% are singletons; the top ten hold around 13%. The sequencing used CD4+ or CD8+ T cells sorted from blood, collected in a trial of the OX40 agonist ivuxolimab. The receptors come from an adult with an advanced solid tumor such as melanoma, head and neck, liver or kidney cancer.

This rearrangement joins TRBV2 to TRBJ2-3; D remains ambiguous. This CDR3 spans 18 amino acids. Trimming left V 2 bases short and J 1 base short, with 19 bases between. Looked up from germline, CDR1 is SNHLY and CDR2 is FYNNEI. CDR3 bases: TGTGCCAGCAGTGAAAATAGGTTGTCTGCGACCCGCACAGATACGCAGTATTTT. Its translation: CASSENRLSATRTDTQYF.

The chain is built from TRBV30 and TRBJ1-3; 9 nucleotides line up with TRBD1. The CDR3 totals 15 residues. Unmatched junction bases numbered 14, after V lost 3 bases and J lost 11 bases. CDR1 and CDR2 from the germline V gene are GTSNPN and SVGIG (reference sequence). The CDR3 region has the DNA TGTGCCTGGAGGTTACCGGGACAGGGATATTTCCCCATATATTTT. Translating it yields CAWRLPGQGYFPIYF.

This chain connects TRBV19 to TRBJ2-2; 11 positions agree with TRBD2. The CDR3 contains 17 residues. From germline, CDR1 is LNHDA and CDR2 SQIVND (reference sequence). J was trimmed by 3 bases and V by 5 bases; bases with no gene match: 8. The CDR3 nucleotides read TGTGCCAGTAGTCCTGGGCGACTAGCGGGGTACACCGGGGAGCTGTTTTTT. Amino acids: CASSPGRLAGYTGELFF.

The CDR3 nucleotides read TGTGCCAGCAGTCAACAGGGGGCAACAGATACGCAGTATTTT. It is translated as CASSQQGATDTQYF. The chain has TRBV6-6 and TRBJ2-3; 9 bases fit TRBD1. The CDR3 is 14 amino acids. V lost 5 bases, J lost 3 bases, and 3 bases stayed unmatched. Germline lookup yields CDR1 MNHNY and CDR2 SVGAGI (reference sequence).

The chain recombines TRBV6-1 with TRBJ2-5; D unresolved. Germline CDR1 reads MNHNS; CDR2 reads SASEGT. V lost 6 bases and J lost 1, with 15 bases in between. The CDR3 consists of 15 residues. The CDR3 spells CASRVAPGPQETQYF. The CDR3 region has the DNA TGTGCCAGCAGGGTCGCGCCCGGGCCCCAAGAGACCCAGTACTTC.

This chain connects TRBV9 to TRBJ2-3; 8 bases line up with TRBD2. J was trimmed by 7 bases and V by 3 bases; bases with no gene match: 10. Germline V gives CDR1 SGDLS, CDR2 YYNGEE. The CDR3 has 15 amino acids. The CDR3 nucleotides are TGTGCCAGCAGCGCCTCACGGGGGGGCCGTAATACGCAGTATTTT. It is translated as CASSASRGGRNTQYF.

The chain is built from TRBV7-9 and TRBJ1-2, with D maybe TRBD1 (5 bases). Germline V gene sequence: CDR1 SEHNR, CDR2 FQNEAQ (reference sequence). The germline V and J ends were trimmed by 5 bases and 2 bases, with 12 bases remaining between them. The CDR3 is 14 residues long. CDR3 loop: CASSPGLVNYGYTF. CDR3 nucleotide sequence: TGTGCCAGCAGCCCAGGGCTGGTGAACTATGGCTACACCTTC.

This clone has only one observation. V and J are TRBV5-1 and TRBJ1-1; D is unresolved. V was cut by 0 bases and J by 0 bases, with 12 bases left in between. In germline, CDR1 is SGHRS, CDR2 YFSETQ. This CDR3 comprises 16 residues. The CDR3 sequence: CASSLGRSLMNTEAFF. CDR3 bases: TGCGCCAGCAGCTTGGGCAGGTCCCTAATGAACACTGAAGCTTTCTTT.

This rearrangement joins TRBV7-9 to TRBJ1-5; D is unclear. Trimming left V 3 bases short and J 4 bases short, with 4 bases between. Germline CDR1 and CDR2: SEHNR and FQNEAQ (reference sequence). The CDR3 totals 12 residues. The CDR3, as DNA: TGTGCCAGCAGCTTGGGGAATCAGCCCCAGCATTTT. Translating it yields CASSLGNQPQHF.

J is TRBJ2-5 and V is TRBV30; D might be TRBD1 (6 bases). V was clipped by 0 bases and J by 5 bases, with 16 bases between them. This CDR3 region has 15 residues. Looked up from germline, CDR1 is GTSNPN and CDR2 is SVGIG (reference sequence). The CDR3, as DNA: TGTGCCTGGAGTGTACTTTCAGGGGAGAAGGAGACCCAGTACTTC. It specifies CAWSVLSGEKETQYF.

There are a few counts of this clone. Other DNA sequences in this sample translate to the same CDR3. The chain employs TRBV18 and TRBJ1-5, with TRBD1 identical over 11 bases. The CDR3 covers 14 residues. Germline lookup yields CDR1 KGHSH and CDR2 LQKENI. The V segment lost 3 bases and the J segment 8 bases; nucleotides outside the gene matches: 3. The CDR3 nucleotides are TGTGCCAGCTCACCCGGACAGGGGGCTAAGCCCCAGCATTTT. As protein: CASSPGQGAKPQHF. Looking up the rest from reference TRBV18 and TRBJ1-5 gives the full variable domain: NAGVMQNPRHLVRRRGQEARLRCSPMKGHSHVYWYRQLPEEGLKFMVYLQKENIIDESGMPKERFSAEFPKEGPSILRIQQVVRGDSAAYFCASSPGQGAKPQHFGDGTRLSIL.

This clone is termed medium-sized. The chain recombines TRBV4-1 with TRBJ1-1; D gene uncertain. Trimming stripped 3 bases from V and 0 bases from J, with 17 bases between. The CDR3 has 17 amino acids. The germline CDR1 and CDR2 sequences are MGHRA and YSYEKL. The chain's CDR3 is CASSHQGPGIMNTEAFF. As DNA, the CDR3 is TGCGCCAGCAGCCACCAAGGTCCGGGGATCATGAACACTGAAGCTTTCTTT.

The table lists this clone with a few counts. The chain employs TRBV11-1 and TRBJ2-1, with TRBD2 matching over 9 bases. After removal of 1 base from V and 5 bases from J, the junction contained 3 bases not matched to a gene. The CDR3 runs 15 residues. Germline CDR1 reads SGHAT; CDR2 reads FQDESV (reference sequence). CDR3 sequence: CASSLERGANNEQFF. In DNA, the CDR3 is TGTGCCAGCAGCTTAGAGCGGGGGGCGAACAATGAGCAGTTCTTC.

The chain carries TRBV5-1 and TRBJ1-1; a weak D match, TRBD1 (6 bases). The CDR3 is 15 residues long. The germline V gene encodes CDR1 SGHRS and CDR2 YFSETQ. V shed 4 bases and J shed 1 base, with 14 bases lying between them. CDR3 coding DNA: TGCGCCAGCAGCCCAACCCACAGGGAGAACACTGAAGCTTTCTTT. Amino acid sequence: CASSPTHRENTEAFF.

This chain links TRBV30 with TRBJ1-1; maybe TRBD1 (6 bases). V shed 3 bases and J shed 2 bases, with 13 bases lying between them. The CDR3 spans 14 residues. CDR1 is GTSNPN, CDR2 SVGIG, per germline (reference sequence). The CDR3 sequence is CAWRGAGRNTEAFF. The CDR3 coding sequence is TGTGCCTGGAGGGGGGCAGGGAGAAACACTGAAGCTTTCTTT.

This chain joins TRBV5-8 and TRBJ2-4; D gene uncertain. The V and J ends lost 0 bases and 0 bases respectively, with 7 bases between them. Germline loops: CDR1 SGHTS, CDR2 YDEGEE. The CDR3 totals 15 residues. The CDR3 sequence is CASSLGDLAKNIQYF. The CDR3 region has the DNA TGTGCCAGCAGCTTGGGGGATTTAGCCAAAAACATTCAGTACTTC.

This rearrangement joins TRBV4-1 to TRBJ2-7; no firm D call. Trimming pared 0 bases from V and 12 bases from J, leaving 21 bases between. Germline V gives CDR1 MGHRA, CDR2 YSYEKL. The CDR3 spans 15 residues. CDR3 sequence reads: CASSQDRVDGRIRYF. Written as DNA, the CDR3 is TGCGCCAGCAGCCAAGATCGGGTGGACGGACGAATTAGGTACTTC.

The gene calls are TRBV6-6 and TRBJ1-2; D is undetermined. The CDR3 runs 14 residues. V lost 6 bases to trimming and J lost 0 bases, with 11 bases between them. Looked up from germline, CDR1 is MNHNY and CDR2 is SVGAGI (reference sequence). This CDR3 is CASSLEMTNYGYTF. CDR3 nucleotide sequence: TGTGCCAGCAGCCTAGAAATGACTAACTATGGCTACACCTTC.

The chain uses TRBV19 and TRBJ1-1; unclear D gene. The CDR3 consists of 12 residues. Deletions cut 7 bases from V and 1 base from J, with 7 bases between. CDR1 LNHDA and CDR2 SQIVND come from the germline V gene (reference sequence). CDR3 in DNA: TGTGCCAGTAAATGGAAGAACACTGAAGCTTTCTTT. Its protein product is CASKWKNTEAFF.

This clone was picked up a small number of times. The chain uses TRBV5-1 and TRBJ1-6; D is undetermined. Germline V CDR1 and CDR2: SGHRS, YFSETQ. The length of the CDR3 is 14 residues. V was trimmed by 0 bases and J by 9 bases, leaving 10 bases between them. The CDR3 is CASSLEGRTSPLHF. CDR3 nucleotide sequence: TGCGCCAGCAGCTTGGAGGGTCGTACTTCACCCCTCCACTTT.

The chain is built from TRBV30 and TRBJ1-5, with 7 bases lining up with TRBD1. V was clipped by 6 bases and J by 0 bases; unmatched bases: 14. The CDR3 length is 17 residues. Germline V CDR1 and CDR2: GTSNPN, SVGIG (reference sequence). The CDR3 DNA reads as TGTGCCTGCCAACCACAGGGGCACATCTATAGCAATCAGCCCCAGCATTTT. It translates to CACQPQGHIYSNQPQHF.

This sequence joins TRBV30 and TRBJ1-5; D is uncertain. This CDR3 contains 14 residues. V was clipped by 1 base and J by 0 bases, with 7 bases between them. Per germline, CDR1 GTSNPN and CDR2 SVGIG (reference sequence). Here the CDR3 DNA reads TGTGCCTGGAGTGACCTGAATAGCAATCAGCCCCAGCATTTT. It is translated as CAWSDLNSNQPQHF.

The chain joins TRBV7-6 to TRBJ2-1, with a weak D call TRBD1 (6 bases). With 4 bases removed from V and 4 bases from J, the gap between germline ends came to 14 bases. This CDR3 has 15 residues. Germline assignment: CDR1 SGHVS and CDR2 FNYEAQ. In DNA, the CDR3 is TGTGCCAGCAGCTCCGCCTCGACAGGATACAATGAGCAGTTCTTC. It codes for CASSSASTGYNEQFF.

This clone appeared once. This chain joins TRBV5-1 and TRBJ2-1; TRBD2 is a possible D gene (5 bases). V was trimmed by 1 base and J by 2 bases, leaving 10 bases between them. CDR3 length: 15 amino acids. Germline CDR1 reads SGHRS; CDR2 reads YFSETQ. This CDR3 reads CASSLTGFTYNEQFF. DNA of the CDR3: TGCGCCAGCAGCTTGACGGGGTTTACCTACAATGAGCAGTTCTTC.

Comments on this clone: Since a much larger clone is just one base distant, this may be a read error. J is TRBJ1-3 and V is TRBV11-3; 8 bases line up with TRBD1. The trim removed 5 bases at V and 2 bases at J, leaving 8 bases unmatched. Germline V CDR1 and CDR2: SGHNT, YENEEA. The CDR3 consists of 16 residues. The CDR3 is CASSPRDRTPGNTIYF. The CDR3 DNA follows: TGTGCCAGCAGCCCGCGGGACAGGACCCCTGGAAACACCATATATTTT.

The chain uses TRBV19 and TRBJ1-2; D is perhaps TRBD1 (6 bases). The CDR3 has 13 amino acids. Trimming left V 4 bases short and J 8 bases short, with 14 bases between. Germline assignment: CDR1 LNHDA and CDR2 SQIVND (reference sequence). The CDR3 reads CASSTPVQGGYTF. CDR3 sequence (DNA): TGTGCCAGTAGTACTCCGGTCCAGGGGGGCTACACCTTC.

The rearrangement joins TRBV28 to TRBJ1-6, with 8 bases identical to TRBD1. Germline CDR1 MDHEN, CDR2 SYDVKM. This CDR3 has 15 amino acids. V lost 6 bases and J lost 3; bases outside the gene matches: 4. CDR3 sequence: CASRHGQGYNSPLHF. In DNA, the CDR3 is TGTGCCAGCAGACACGGACAGGGCTATAATTCACCCCTCCACTTT.

V gene TRBV6-6 combines with J gene TRBJ2-7; D is perhaps TRBD2 (5 bases). V was pared by 2 bases and J by 2 bases, with 10 bases between. The CDR3 consists of 14 residues. Germline V CDR1 and CDR2: MNHNY, SVGAGI (reference sequence). The CDR3 protein is CASSYGASPYEQYF. In DNA, the CDR3 is TGTGCCAGCAGTTACGGAGCTAGCCCCTACGAGCAGTACTTC.

This chain connects TRBV28 to TRBJ2-1; D is uncertain. This CDR3 contains 16 residues. The ends were cut back, 1 base at V and 0 bases at J, with 10 bases in the middle. The germline gives CDR1 MDHEN, CDR2 SYDVKM. This chain's CDR3 is CASSLLLQSSYNEQFF. CDR3 nucleotide sequence: TGTGCCAGCAGTTTATTACTCCAGAGCTCCTACAATGAGCAGTTCTTC.

The chain employs TRBV7-8 and TRBJ2-2; D may correspond to TRBD1 or TRBD2 (5 bases each). Germline values: CDR1 SGHVS, CDR2 FQNEAQ. The CDR3 spans 16 residues. With 1 base removed from V and 4 bases from J, the gap between germline ends came to 13 bases. CDR3 nucleotide sequence: TGTGCCAGCAGCTTAGTAGGTGGGGACCGCACCGGGGAGCTGTTTTTT. Protein sequence: CASSLVGGDRTGELFF.

The rearrangement links TRBV30 to TRBJ1-1; D is unclear. V dropped 3 bases and J dropped 3 bases, with 5 bases sitting between them. The CDR3 sequence is 11 residues long. CDR1 and CDR2 (germline): GTSNPN, SVGIG (reference sequence). Here the CDR3 DNA reads TGTGCCTGGAGCGCCTACACTGAAGCTTTCTTT. It encodes CAWSAYTEAFF. The full variable domain, completed using reference TRBV30 and TRBJ1-1, is SQTIHQWPATLVQPVGSPLSLECTVEGTSNPNLYWYRQAAGRGLQLLFYSVGIGQISSEVPQNLSASRPQDRQFILSSKKLLLSDSGFYLCAWSAYTEAFFGQGTRLTVV.

Here the CDR3 reads CASSERVSSYNEQFF. For the CDR3, the DNA is TGTGCCAGCAGCGAGCGGGTGAGCTCCTACAATGAGCAGTTCTTC. The chain joins TRBV9 to TRBJ2-1; possible D gene TRBD2, 6 bases. This CDR3 has 15 residues. Germline CDR1 SGDLS, CDR2 YYNGEE. Trimming removed 3 bases at V and 0 bases at J, with 10 bases between.